These 22 T cell receptor beta chains were all obtained from the same sample, sequenced in a study of HIV-infected children after antiretroviral therapy interruption. RNA-based 3' RACE libraries used unique molecular identifiers. TCRdb analysed the 3' RACE reads with MiXCR anew, one entry per CDR3 protein. The table shows about 15,000 distinct CDR3 sequences, with under 4% occurring only once. Regarding treatment: PENTA 11 planned treatment interruption arm or continuous ART arm. Sequenced material: CD45RO+ CD8+ T cells from PBMCs, pooled from several time points, taken from a donor given antiretroviral therapy, either interrupted or continuous. Subset described: memory CD8+ CD45RO+ CD45RA- T cells. The source of these receptors is a pool of human donors with HIV.

This clonotype showed up many times. V gene TRBV20-1 combines with J gene TRBJ2-5; 7 bases map to TRBD1. Germline values: CDR1 DFQATT, CDR2 SNEGSKA (reference sequence). V trimming: 0 bases; J trimming: 3 bases; junction bases outside the gene matches: 4. The CDR3 runs to 14 residues. In DNA, the CDR3 is TGCAGTGCTAGAGACCGGACAGGCAAAGAGACCCAGTACTTC. This gives the protein CSARDRTGKETQYF.

This clonotype was detected ten times or more. The rearrangement uses TRBV7-2 and TRBJ2-7; 7 nucleotides agree with TRBD1. Per the germline V gene, CDR1 is SGHTA and CDR2 is FQGNSA. With V trimmed by 4 bases and J by 2 bases, 11 bases remained unmatched. The CDR3 consists of 16 residues. The CDR3, as DNA: TGTGCCAGCAGCTCCCCCCCGACAGGGATGCCCTACGAGCAGTACTTC. The encoded protein is CASSSPPTGMPYEQYF.

This clonotype was found many times. The rearrangement links TRBV27 to TRBJ2-6; D call uncertain. This CDR3 spans 15 amino acids. Germline V gene sequence: CDR1 MNHEY, CDR2 SMNVEV (reference sequence). V gave up 2 bases and J gave up 2 bases, with 7 bases separating them. CDR3 region: CASSLIGTGANVLTF. DNA for the CDR3: TGTGCCAGCAGTTTAATAGGGACTGGGGCCAACGTCCTGACTTTC.

This clonotype was seen a handful of times. The V gene is TRBV20-1, the J gene TRBJ1-1, with 7 bases matching TRBD1. The CDR3 has 14 residues. Trimming removed 5 bases from V and 2 bases from J; junction bases left unmatched: 8. The V gene's germline CDR1 is DFQATT and CDR2 SNEGSKA (reference sequence). CDR3 amino acids: CSAYLGDSNTEAFF. In DNA form, the CDR3 reads TGCAGTGCTTACCTAGGGGACAGCAACACTGAAGCTTTCTTT.

This clonotype was observed many times. The chain joins TRBV5-5 to TRBJ2-5; D tentatively fits TRBD1 or TRBD2 (5 bases each). This CDR3 region has 14 residues. Trimming pared 4 bases from V and 0 bases from J, leaving 10 bases between. Germline assignment: CDR1 SGHKS and CDR2 YYEKEE (reference sequence). Here the CDR3 reads CASSDGTDQETQYF. Written as DNA, the CDR3 is TGTGCCAGCAGCGATGGGACGGACCAAGAGACCCAGTACTTC.

This clonotype was observed a handful of times. V gene TRBV3-1 combines with J gene TRBJ2-2; 9 bases are a match to TRBD2. This CDR3 comprises 14 residues. The germline gives CDR1 LGHDT, CDR2 YNNKEL (reference sequence). J gave up 6 bases and V 6 bases, and 5 bases lay outside the gene matches. For the CDR3, the DNA is TGTGCCAGCAGTCGAAAGCGGGGGGCCGGGGAGCTGTTTTTT. Its protein is CASSRKRGAGELFF.

This clonotype was recorded at least ten times. The rearrangement joins TRBV6-1 to TRBJ2-7, with D perhaps TRBD1 (6 bases). The ends were cut back, 1 base at V and 5 bases at J, with 12 bases in the middle. Looked up from germline, CDR1 is MNHNS and CDR2 is SASEGT. The CDR3 loop spans 14 amino acids. The CDR3 loop is CASSEGGPTDEQYF. The CDR3 bases are TGTGCCAGCAGTGAAGGGGGGCCCACGGACGAGCAGTACTTC.

This clonotype was seen repeatedly, ten times or more. The chain combines TRBV10-1 with TRBJ2-7; D unclear. Per germline, CDR1 WNHNN and CDR2 SYGVQD (reference sequence). The CDR3 length is 13 residues. Trimming stripped 3 bases from V and 3 bases from J, with 9 bases between. CDR3 in DNA: TGCGCCAGCAGTGACAGAAACAGCTACGAGCAGTACTTC. Translation: CASSDRNSYEQYF.

This clonotype was found many times. The rearrangement links TRBV12-5 to TRBJ2-7; 9 nucleotides agree with TRBD1. The length of the CDR3 is 14 residues. Germline lookup yields CDR1 LGHNT and CDR2 FRNRAP. The junction had 5 bases not matched to a gene; V was cut back by 7 bases and J by 1 base. The CDR3 nucleotides are TGTGCTAGTGCCGAGACAGGGGGTTCCTACGAGCAGTACTTC. Encoded protein: CASAETGGSYEQYF.

This clonotype has ten or more counts. This chain links TRBV10-3 with TRBJ1-1; D is undetermined. Germline-derived CDR1 and CDR2 are ENHRY and SYGVKD. There are 14 residues in the CDR3. The V gene lost 2 bases and the J gene lost 4 bases, with 11 bases spanning the gap. CDR3 loop: CAISEPLKATEAFF. The CDR3, as DNA: TGTGCCATCAGTGAGCCACTGAAAGCCACTGAAGCTTTCTTT.

This clonotype is large within its sample. The V gene is TRBV2, the J gene TRBJ1-5; D gene unclear. This CDR3 is built from 15 residues. The V gene lost 3 bases and the J gene lost 5 bases, with 14 bases spanning the gap. Germline V gene data show CDR1 as SNHLY and CDR2 as FYNNEI. CDR3 in amino acids: CASSDGLTTDQPQHF. The CDR3 DNA sequence: TGTGCCAGCAGTGATGGACTCACAACAGATCAGCCCCAGCATTTT. The complete variable domain, with remaining parts taken from reference TRBV2 and TRBJ1-5, reads EPEVTQTPSHQVTQMGQEVILRCVPISNHLYFYWYRQILGQKVEFLVSFYNNEISEKSEIFDDQFSVERPDGSNFTLKIRSTKLEDSAMYFCASSDGLTTDQPQHFGDGTRLSIL.

This clonotype appeared many times. The chain uses TRBV7-8 and TRBJ2-7; D ambiguous. Germline CDR1 SGHVS, CDR2 FQNEAQ. Trimming took 1 base from V and 3 from J, leaving 1 base between them. The CDR3 consists of 11 residues. The CDR3 DNA follows: TGTGCCAGCAGCTTAGTCTACGAGCAGTACTTC. Protein sequence: CASSLVYEQYF.

This clonotype has ten or more counts. This chain joins TRBV20-1 and TRBJ2-3; 10 bases are a match to TRBD1. CDR3 size: 15 residues. V shed 0 bases, J shed 5 bases, and the junction held 5 bases outside the gene matches. Germline CDR1 is DFQATT and CDR2 is SNEGSKA (reference sequence). CDR3 sequence reads: CSARDGQGDVDTQYF. The CDR3 nucleotides are TGCAGTGCTAGAGATGGACAGGGGGATGTAGATACGCAGTATTTT.

On this clonotype itself: Being one base from a much bigger clone, this may be a read error. The chain couples TRBV7-2 to TRBJ1-1; D is unclear. The germline gives CDR1 SGHTA, CDR2 FQGNSA. The CDR3 covers 16 residues. Here the CDR3 DNA reads TGTCCCAGCAGCTTAGTAGAGGGAGGACCTGGCACTGAAGCTTTCTTT. It yields the protein CPSSLVEGGPGTEAFF.

This clonotype was observed many times. The J gene is TRBJ2-7, the V gene TRBV7-9; tentatively, D is TRBD1 or TRBD2 (5 bases each). Trimming stripped 0 bases from V and 2 bases from J, with 5 bases between. Looked up from germline, CDR1 is SEHNR and CDR2 is FQNEAQ (reference sequence). The CDR3 totals 13 residues. CDR3 residues: CASSLAGAYEQYF. DNA for the CDR3: TGTGCCAGCAGCTTAGCGGGGGCCTACGAGCAGTACTTC.

This clonotype was counted a few times. The CDR3, as DNA: TGTGCCAGCAGCCCCCTGTCGGCGGGGGAGCAAGAGACCCAGTACTTC. Translated, it gives CASSPLSAGEQETQYF. The V and J genes are TRBV11-1 and TRBJ2-5; 7 bases agree with TRBD2. There are 16 residues in the CDR3. Germline-derived CDR1 and CDR2 are SGHAT and FQDESV (reference sequence). V gave up 5 bases and J gave up 2 bases; unmatched junction bases: 11.

This clonotype was seen ten or more times. V is TRBV20-1 and J is TRBJ2-7, with D perhaps matching TRBD1 (5 bases). V dropped 0 bases and J dropped 6 bases, with 12 bases sitting between them. The CDR3 spans 13 residues. Germline CDR1 DFQATT, CDR2 SNEGSKA (reference sequence). The CDR3, as DNA: TGCAGTGCTAGAGAAAGAGCTACAGGCGAGCAGTACTTC. Protein product: CSARERATGEQYF.

This clonotype has at least ten counts. The V and J genes are TRBV19 and TRBJ2-5, with D possibly TRBD2 on 7 matching bases. The CDR3 totals 15 residues. Germline V gene lookup returns CDR1 LNHDA and CDR2 SQIVND (reference sequence). Trimming removed 6 bases from V and 4 bases from J, with 18 bases in between. CDR3 sequence reads: CASSPRGAFGETQYF. The DNA of the CDR3 is TGTGCCAGTAGCCCCCGGGGGGCTTTTGGAGAGACCCAGTACTTC.

Many counts were recorded for this clonotype. The chain carries TRBV20-1 and TRBJ2-7, with D possibly being TRBD2 (5 bases). Germline V gene lookup returns CDR1 DFQATT and CDR2 SNEGSKA (reference sequence). Trimming removed 3 bases at V and 12 bases at J, with 24 bases between. The CDR3 consists of 14 residues. CDR3 in DNA: TGCAGTGCTAGGAGGAGGCAGATTAGAACCAACCCGTACTTC. Its protein is CSARRRQIRTNPYF.

This clonotype was detected many times. The chain recombines TRBV10-3 with TRBJ2-5, with D perhaps matching TRBD1 (5 bases). Germline-derived CDR1 and CDR2 are ENHRY and SYGVKD. V lost 0 bases, J lost 2 bases, and 19 bases lay in between. CDR3 size: 18 residues. CDR3 protein: CAISESTRWVRDQETQYF. In DNA, the CDR3 is TGTGCCATCAGTGAGTCGACTCGGTGGGTCAGGGATCAAGAGACCCAGTACTTC.

The gene calls are TRBV27 and TRBJ2-7; D might be TRBD2 (5 bases). The CDR3 sequence is 12 residues long. CDR1 is MNHEY, CDR2 SMNVEV, per germline (reference sequence). The V and J ends lost 5 bases and 6 bases respectively, with 11 bases between them. The DNA for the CDR3 is TGTGCCAGCAGTACCCCTCGGGGCGAGCAGTACTTC. It yields the protein CASSTPRGEQYF.

This sequence joins TRBV28 and TRBJ2-2; D unclear. There are 15 residues in the CDR3. Germline CDR1 MDHEN, CDR2 SYDVKM. V lost 8 bases to trimming and J lost 7 bases, with 20 bases between them. CDR3: CASGAGQKEVGELFF. As DNA, the CDR3 is TGTGCCAGCGGCGCAGGCCAGAAAGAGGTCGGGGAGCTGTTTTTT. The full variable domain, in which reference TRBV28 and TRBJ2-2 provide the parts outside the CDR3, is DVKVTQSSRYLVKRTGEKVFLECVQDMDHENMFWYRQDPGLGLRLIYFSYDVKMKEKGDIPEGYSVSREKKERFSLILESASTNQTSMYLCASGAGQKEVGELFFGEGSRLTVL.